These 2 T cell receptor beta chains originate from one sample sequenced in a study of shared clonotypes between healthy human individuals. Sequencing used immunoSEQ multiplex PCR; TCRdb keeps in-frame clones, though not all of them. The sample comprises some 1.5 million clones, 98% of which are singletons, and 0.4% to 0.45% rests with the top ten. Specimen: naive CD4+ T cells sorted from blood. The subset denotes: CD45RA+ positively selected. These receptors all stem from a man aged 25-40 years in good health.

On this clone itself: The same CDR3 is also encoded by other DNA sequences in this sample. V gene TRBV12-5 combines with J gene TRBJ2-3, with 11 bases matching TRBD2. The germline CDR1 and CDR2 sequences are LGHNT and FRNRAP. V lost 1 base and J lost 3; bases outside the gene matches: 0. CDR3 length: 15 residues. The CDR3 bases are TGTGCTAGTGGTTTGGGGACTAGCGGGACAGATACGCAGTATTTT. Protein sequence: CASGLGTSGTDTQYF.

This clone has just one count. The rearrangement joins TRBV30 to TRBJ2-2; maybe TRBD2 (6 bases). Germline CDR1 reads GTSNPN; CDR2 reads SVGIG (reference sequence). V was trimmed by 0 bases and J by 2 bases, leaving 13 bases between them. This CDR3 spans 16 amino acids. CDR3 sequence: CAWSVRLVLNTGELFF. CDR3 sequence (DNA): TGTGCCTGGAGTGTCCGACTAGTCCTTAACACCGGGGAGCTGTTTTTT.